This TCR beta chain came from a study of shared clonotypes between healthy human individuals. The naive CD8 population came from CD45RO-negative cells selected for CCR7, without terminally differentiated effector memory CD45RA+ cells. Every donor, a Caucasian adult, lived in Nashville, Tennessee. Assay used: immunoSEQ multiplex PCR; TCRdb lists only in-frame clones, some missing. The sample holds about 800,000 clones, roughly 96% seen once. This clone appeared once. What it recognizes is unknown. Trimming took 6 bases from V and 9 from J, leaving 15 bases between them. This CDR3 comprises 12 residues. Germline lookup yields CDR1 SEHNR and CDR2 FQNEAQ (reference sequence). Notes on the study in general: Sequencing depth was a factor that was expected to affect clonotype sharing among donors.

The sequence was collected from a man in his thirties or forties in good health. The specimen sequenced was naive CD8+ T cells sorted from blood. The rearrangement links TRBV7-9 to TRBJ2-7; D is possibly TRBD1 (5 bases). CDR3 bases: TGTGCCAGCAGTCCTGACAGCGATTCGCAGTACTTC. It encodes CASSPDSDSQYF.